The 21 T cell receptor beta chains below were found in one sample sequenced in a study of T cell clonality in common variable immunodeficiency. Sequencing was performed with immunoSEQ multiplex PCR; in TCRdb, only in-frame clones are kept and a portion is missing. The table lists some 45,000 clones, with no singletons. The sample taken for sequencing was peripheral blood mononuclear cells. The receptor source for this set is a person between 18 and 69 years old in good health.

This clone came up many times. The CDR3 is cut off 3 residues early in the read; its end comes from the germline J gene. V gene TRBV5-6 combines with J gene TRBJ2-7; 9 positions match TRBD1. The CDR3 consists of 15 residues. The germline CDR1 and CDR2 sequences are SGHDT and YYEEEE. The trim removed 4 bases at V and 2 bases at J, leaving 7 bases unmatched. Here the CDR3 reads CASSRTGVPPYEQYF. Partial CDR3 DNA: TGTGCCAGCAGCCGGACAGGGGTTCCCCCCTACGAG.

This clone was picked up many times. The sequenced fragment ends 3 residues before the CDR3 boundary, so the rest is inferred from the germline J gene. The V and J genes are TRBV5-1 and TRBJ1-2, with 7 bases matching TRBD1. The CDR3 has 16 amino acids. J gave up 2 bases and V 4 bases, and 11 bases lay outside the gene matches. CDR1 is SGHRS and CDR2 is YFSETQ in the germline V gene. The sequenced CDR3 bases are TGCGCCAGCAGCGCCGACAGGGACTCCGAGAACTATGGC. It codes for CASSADRDSENYG. The whole CDR3 reads CASSADRDSENYGYTF.

This clone was detected ten times or more. Read sequence stops 3 residues before the CDR3 end, and the germline J gene provides the missing end. V and J are TRBV20-1 and TRBJ2-3; tentative D call: TRBD2 (6 bases). V lost 3 bases, J lost 3 bases, and 10 bases lay in between. From germline, CDR1 is DFQATT and CDR2 SNEGSKA (reference sequence). The CDR3 contains 13 residues. The part of the CDR3 DNA that was read is TGCAGTGCTAGTGGCGGGGTAACAGATACG. It translates to CSASGGVTDT. The CDR3 in its entirety is CSASGGVTDTQYF.

Only a few counts were recorded for this clone. CDR3 DNA, as far as it was read: TGTGCCAGTAGGAGGGACAGCTCTGGAAACACC. This sequence encodes CASRRDSSGNT. The whole CDR3 region reads CASRRDSSGNTIYF. The genes are TRBV19 and TRBJ1-3, with 7 bases matching TRBD1. The read finishes 3 residues shy of the CDR3 end, and the germline J gene is used to complete it. CDR1 and CDR2 from the germline V gene are LNHDA and SQIVND (reference sequence). Germline trimming cut 6 bases from V and 0 bases from J; bases unmatched to any gene: 2. The CDR3 is 14 residues long. Full variable domain (missing parts from reference TRBV19 and TRBJ1-3): DGGITQSPKYLFRKEGQNVTLSCEQNLNHDAMYWYRQDPGQGLRLIYYSQIVNDFQKGDIAEGYSVSREKKESFPLTVTSAQKNPTAFYLCASRRDSSGNTIYFGEGSWLTVV.

This clone was seen ten or more times. The CDR3 extends 3 residues past the end of the read, so its final part is completed from the germline J gene. J is TRBJ1-1 and V is TRBV19; 10 bases are a match to TRBD1. Germline values: CDR1 LNHDA, CDR2 SQIVND (reference sequence). J gave up 1 base and V 5 bases, and 7 bases lay outside the gene matches. This CDR3 region has 16 residues. The CDR3 bases that were read are TGTGCCAGTAGTTCGGGGACAGGGGCGCAGAACACTGAA. Protein sequence: CASSSGTGAQNTE. The CDR3 as a whole reads CASSSGTGAQNTEAFF.

The table lists this clone with many counts. The read ends 3 residues shy of where the CDR3 ends; the end is completed using the germline J gene. The rearrangement joins TRBV12-3 or TRBV12-4 to TRBJ2-7, with 10 nucleotides matching TRBD2. J lost 5 bases, V lost 9 bases, and 19 bases had no gene match. The CDR3 sequence is 17 residues long. CDR3 loop: CASSLFPLAGALDEQYF. The CDR3 bases that were read are TGTGCCAGTTCCCTCTTTCCCCTAGCGGGGGCCTTGGACGAG.

The table lists this clone with many counts. The sequenced fragment ends 3 residues before the CDR3 boundary, so the rest is inferred from the germline J gene. The V and J genes are TRBV5-6 and TRBJ2-1; possible D gene TRBD1, 5 bases. The V end lost 4 bases, the J end lost 9 bases, and 17 bases lay between the germline ends. CDR3 length equals 14 residues. Germline lookup yields CDR1 SGHDT and CDR2 YYEEEE. Here the CDR3 reads CASSLRGRLFEQFF. The sequenced CDR3 bases are TGTGCCAGCAGCCTTAGGGGCCGGTTGTTTGAG.

This clone was counted many times. The CDR3 extends 3 residues past the end of the read, so its final part is completed from the germline J gene. The J gene is TRBJ2-3, the V gene TRBV6-2 or TRBV6-3, with 9 bases fitting TRBD2. The CDR3 totals 16 residues. CDR1 and CDR2 from the germline V gene are MNHEY and SVGEGT. V gave up 6 bases and J gave up 5 bases; unmatched junction bases: 12. CDR3 sequence reads: CASSPRTSEAGDTQYF. The covered CDR3 bases are TGTGCCAGCAGCCCCAGGACTAGCGAGGCGGGAGATACG.

This clone was detected many times. The CDR3 region is CASSLSAAGRNEQFF. Partial CDR3 DNA: TGTGCCAGCAGTTTATCCGCGGCAGGGCGGAATGAG. The chain uses TRBV27 and TRBJ2-1; possibly TRBD1 for D (5 bases). The CDR3 end lies 3 residues beyond the end of the read and is filled in from the germline J gene. The length of the CDR3 is 15 residues. V was cut by 0 bases and J by 7 bases, with 13 bases left in between. The germline gives CDR1 MNHEY, CDR2 SMNVEV (reference sequence).

This clone showed up many times. The CDR3 extends 3 residues past the end of the read, so its final part is completed from the germline J gene. V is TRBV7-6 and J is TRBJ1-2, with TRBD1 identical over 9 bases. The V and J ends lost 2 bases and 6 bases, in that order; junction bases with no gene match: 1. Germline V gene data show CDR1 as SGHVS and CDR2 as FNYEAQ. The length of the CDR3 is 13 residues. Incomplete CDR3 DNA: TGTGCCAGCAGCTTAAGGGACAGGGATGGC. Translating it yields CASSLRDRDG. The complete CDR3 reads CASSLRDRDGYTF. The whole variable domain, remainder taken from reference TRBV7-6 and TRBJ1-2, is GAGVSQSPRYKVTKRGQDVALRCDPISGHVSLYWYRQALGQGPEFLTYFNYEAQQDKSGLPNDRFSAERPEGSISTLTIQRTEQRDSAMYRCASSLRDRDGYTFGSGTRLTVV.

The CDR3 sequence: CASSALDGGSDYTF. The part of the CDR3 DNA that was read is TGTGCCAGCAGTGCCCTTGACGGGGGGAGCGAC. The gene calls are TRBV6-1 and TRBJ1-2, with TRBD1 as a possible D gene (5 bases). The sequenced fragment ends 3 residues before the CDR3 boundary, so the rest is inferred from the germline J gene. Germline CDR1 reads MNHNS; CDR2 reads SASEGT. The CDR3 sequence is 14 residues long.

This clone was detected ten times or more. The sequence runs out 3 residues before the end of the CDR3; the remainder is reconstructed from the germline J gene. This chain uses TRBV29-1 with TRBJ2-2, with 8 bases aligning to TRBD1. Germline V lookup: CDR1 SQVTM, CDR2 ANQGSEA. The CDR3 has 16 amino acids. The part of the CDR3 DNA that was read is TGCAGCGTTGATGACCCTCAGGGGGCCCGGGATGAAAAG. It is translated as CSVDDPQGARDEK. The whole CDR3 reads CSVDDPQGARDEKLFF.

This clone was found many times. The read is 3 residues too short to cover the CDR3 end, so that end is filled in from the germline J gene. The chain uses TRBV7-9 and TRBJ2-7, with D possibly being TRBD1 (6 bases). Trimming removed 2 bases from V and 2 bases from J, with 10 bases in between. There are 14 residues in the CDR3. The germline gives CDR1 SEHNR, CDR2 FQNEAQ (reference sequence). The CDR3 is CASSLSDRPYEQYF. CDR3 DNA (partial): TGTGCCAGCAGCTTATCGGACAGACCCTACGAG.

Ten or more counts support this clone. The missing CDR3 end, 3 residues past where the read stops, is filled in from the germline J gene. The V and J genes are TRBV5-1 and TRBJ2-2; 9 nucleotides agree with TRBD1. Per germline, CDR1 SGHRS and CDR2 YFSETQ. The CDR3 extends over 16 amino acids. Here the CDR3 reads CASSTHRTGVNSPLFF. The covered CDR3 bases are TGCGCCAGCAGCACCCACCGGACAGGGGTTAATTCACCG.

This clone has a count of ten or more. The CDR3 end is not reached by the read, which stops 3 residues before it; the germline J gene fills it in. The chain is built from TRBV20-1 and TRBJ2-1; 12 bases agree with TRBD2. From germline, CDR1 is DFQATT and CDR2 SNEGSKA (reference sequence). V lost 3 bases to trimming and J lost 4 bases; unmatched junction nucleotides: 10. The CDR3 loop spans 17 amino acids. The CDR3 reads CSASSDLAGGLYNEQFF. The DNA read from the CDR3 is TGCAGTGCTAGCTCCGACCTAGCGGGGGGGCTTTACAATGAG.

This clone was counted a few times. The CDR3: CASSFAGEASTDTQYF. The CDR3 bases that were read are TGTGCCAGCAGCTTCGCCGGGGAAGCTAGCACAGATACG. The rearrangement links TRBV7-6 to TRBJ2-3, with a weak D call TRBD2 (5 bases). The sequenced fragment ends 3 residues before the CDR3 boundary, so the rest is inferred from the germline J gene. Trimming pared 3 bases from V and 0 bases from J, leaving 13 bases between. The CDR3 loop spans 16 amino acids. The germline V gene encodes CDR1 SGHVS and CDR2 FNYEAQ.

On this clone: The CDR3 end is not reached by the read, which stops 3 residues before it; the germline J gene fills it in. V usage is TRBV7-2 and J usage is TRBJ1-2, with TRBD1 matching over 8 bases. The CDR3 spans 16 residues. V gave up 0 bases and J gave up 3 bases; unmatched junction bases: 6. CDR1 SGHTA and CDR2 FQGNSA come from the germline V gene. Partial CDR3 DNA: TGTGCCAGCAGCTTAGCGCAGCAGGGGGCTGACTATGGC. Its translation is CASSLAQQGADYG. The whole CDR3 sequence is CASSLAQQGADYGYTF.

This clone was seen repeatedly, ten times or more. The read falls 3 residues short of the CDR3 end, and the missing part is taken from the germline J gene. The chain employs TRBV29-1 and TRBJ1-2; perhaps TRBD1 as D (5 bases). CDR3 length: 12 residues. Trimming removed 7 bases at V and 7 bases at J, with 16 bases between. From germline, CDR1 is SQVTM and CDR2 ANQGSEA. CDR3 sequence reads: CSASGGKGGYTF. The covered CDR3 bases are TGCAGCGCCTCGGGGGGAAAGGGTGGC.

This clone came up many times. The CDR3 end is not reached by the read, which stops 3 residues before it; the germline J gene fills it in. V usage is TRBV9 and J usage is TRBJ2-7, with 8 bases lining up with TRBD2. The CDR3 runs 14 residues. V gave up 4 bases and J gave up 2 bases; unmatched junction bases: 5. Germline CDR1 is SGDLS and CDR2 is YYNGEE. CDR3 in amino acids: CASSPSGGTYEQYF. The sequenced part of the CDR3 DNA is TGTGCCAGCAGCCCGAGCGGGGGCACCTACGAG.

This clone occurred many times. The missing CDR3 end, 3 residues past where the read stops, is filled in from the germline J gene. The chain is built from TRBV4-1 and TRBJ2-7; 7 positions match TRBD1. Per the germline V gene, CDR1 is MGHRA and CDR2 is YSYEKL. The J segment lost 5 bases and the V segment lost 1 base, leaving 8 bases of the junction unmatched. This CDR3 comprises 15 residues. The chain's CDR3 is CASSQGEGALDEQYF. Incomplete CDR3 DNA: TGCGCCAGCAGCCAAGGTGAGGGGGCGTTGGACGAG.

This clone was seen at least ten times. The read finishes 3 residues shy of the CDR3 end, and the germline J gene is used to complete it. The chain employs TRBV20-1 and TRBJ2-7, with D possibly matching TRBD2 (6 bases). This CDR3 contains 14 residues. Germline CDR1 DFQATT, CDR2 SNEGSKA (reference sequence). The germline V and J ends were trimmed by 2 bases and 2 bases, with 13 bases remaining between them. CDR3 bases read: TGCAGTGCTAGAAGTGGGGGGATCACCTACGAG. This sequence encodes CSARSGGITYE. The whole CDR3 sequence is CSARSGGITYEQYF.